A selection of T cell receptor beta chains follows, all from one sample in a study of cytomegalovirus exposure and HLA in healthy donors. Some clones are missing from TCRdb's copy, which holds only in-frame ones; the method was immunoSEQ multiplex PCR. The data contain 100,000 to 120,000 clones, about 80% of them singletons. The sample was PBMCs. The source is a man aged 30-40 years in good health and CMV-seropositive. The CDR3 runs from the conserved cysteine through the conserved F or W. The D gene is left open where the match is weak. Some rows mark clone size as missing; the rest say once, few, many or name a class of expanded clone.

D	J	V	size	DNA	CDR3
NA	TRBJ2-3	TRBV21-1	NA	TGTGCCAGCAGCAAGGACAGGGCCACAGATACGCAGTATTTT	CASSKDRATDTQYF
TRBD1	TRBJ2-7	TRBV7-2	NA	TGTGCCAGCAGCTTAGGCAGGGGGCGGTGGGACGAGCAGTACTTC	CASSLGRGRWDEQYF
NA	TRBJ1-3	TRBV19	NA	TGTGCCAGTAGTATAGCGAGAGTCTCTGGAAACACCATATATTTT	CASSIARVSGNTIYF
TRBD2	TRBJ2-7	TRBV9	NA	TGTGCCAGCAGCGGCGGGGGCGAGCAGTACTTC	CASSGGGEQYF
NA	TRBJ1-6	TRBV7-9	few	TGTGCCAGCAGCCGACGGAGTAGCTCCTATAATTCACCCCTCCACTTT	CASSRRSSSYNSPLHF
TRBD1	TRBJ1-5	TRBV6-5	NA	TGTGCCAGCAGTTACGGGCAGGGGGCGCGAGCCCAGCATTTT	CASSYGQGARAQHF
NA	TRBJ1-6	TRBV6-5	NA	TGTGCCAGCACCCAGAGGGCCTTAAATTCACCCCTCCACTTT	CASTQRALNSPLHF
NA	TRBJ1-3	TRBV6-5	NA	TGTGCCAGCAGTTACTCGAGGGCAGTTGGAAACACCATATATTTT	CASSYSRAVGNTIYF
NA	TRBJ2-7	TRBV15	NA	TGTGCCACCAGCAGAGATCTGAGCTACGAGCAGTACTTC	CATSRDLSYEQYF
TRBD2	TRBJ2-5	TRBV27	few	TGTGCCAGCAGGACCATTACTAGCGGGGGCGAGACCCAGTACTTC	CASRTITSGGETQYF
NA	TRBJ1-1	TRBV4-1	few	TGCGCCAGCAGCCAAGGGGCGGGGCTGAACACTGAAGCTTTCTTT	CASSQGAGLNTEAFF
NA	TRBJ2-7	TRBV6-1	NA	TGTGCCAGCAGTGGGACAACCTACGAGCAGTACTTC	CASSGTTYEQYF
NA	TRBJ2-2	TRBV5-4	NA	TGTGCCAGCAGCTTGTTGGAGGGGCTGGACACCGGGGAGCTGTTTTTT	CASSLLEGLDTGELFF
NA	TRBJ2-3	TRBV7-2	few	TGTGCCAGCAGCTTAGATCTCACAGATACGCAGTATTTT	CASSLDLTDTQYF
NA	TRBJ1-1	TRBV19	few	TGTGCCAGTAGTATTTGGGGGGGGTACCGGGTCTCTGAAGCTTTCTTT	CASSIWGGYRVSEAFF
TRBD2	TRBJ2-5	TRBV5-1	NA	TGCGCCAGCAGCCCCCTAGCGGGGGGAGAGACCCAGTACTTC	CASSPLAGGETQYF
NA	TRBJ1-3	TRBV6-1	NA	TGTGCCAGCAGTGCCCAAACTGCCGCCGGAAACACCATATATTTT	CASSAQTAAGNTIYF
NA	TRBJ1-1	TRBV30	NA	TGTGCGCTCGAGGGAGGGAGAGTTTCGGAAGCTTTCTTT	CALEGGRVSEAFF
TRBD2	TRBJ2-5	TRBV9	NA	TGTGCCAGCAGCGTCCTAGGCGGGGGGCGAGAGGAGACCCAGTACTTC	CASSVLGGGREETQYF